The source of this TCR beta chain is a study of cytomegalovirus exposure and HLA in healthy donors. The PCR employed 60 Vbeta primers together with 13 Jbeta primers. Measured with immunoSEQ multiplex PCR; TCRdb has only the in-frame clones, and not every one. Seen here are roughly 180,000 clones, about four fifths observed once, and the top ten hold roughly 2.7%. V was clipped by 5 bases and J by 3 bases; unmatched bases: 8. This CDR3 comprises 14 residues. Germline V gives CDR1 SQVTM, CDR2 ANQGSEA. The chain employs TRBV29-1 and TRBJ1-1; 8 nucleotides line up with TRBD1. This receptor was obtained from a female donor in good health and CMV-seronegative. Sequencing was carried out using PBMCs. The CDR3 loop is CSVHSGGAYTEAFF. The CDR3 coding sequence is TGCAGCGTTCACTCAGGGGGCGCGTACACTGAAGCTTTCTTT. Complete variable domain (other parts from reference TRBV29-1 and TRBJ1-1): SAVISQKPSRDICQRGTSLTIQCQVDSQVTMMFWYRQQPGQSLTLIATANQGSEATYESGFVIDKFPISRPNLTFSTLTVSNMSPEDSSIYLCSVHSGGAYTEAFFGQGTRLTVV.